The clone carrying this T cell receptor (beta chain) was found a few times. As yet, its antigen is unknown. Carried by the TCR beta cDNA libraries were unique molecular identifiers. TCRdb re-analysed the PCR reads in MiXCR, keeping a single row per CDR3 protein. The sample yields approximately 730,000 distinct CDR3 sequences, approximately 30% seen once. The source of the sample is a study of post-analysis software for immune sequencing data. CDR1 and CDR2 (germline): LNHNV, YYDKDF (reference sequence). Deletions cut 3 bases from V and 6 bases from J, with 13 bases between. There are 14 residues in the CDR3. Broader study findings: TRBV5-6, TRBV5-1 and TRBV20-1 were among 4 or 5 TRBV segments more frequent in patients than controls.

The specimen sequenced was blood. The receptor comes from a girl between 10 and 17 years old with multiple sclerosis. The chain joins TRBV15 to TRBJ2-3, with D unresolved. The CDR3 sequence is CATSRDAGFDTQYF. DNA for the CDR3: TGTGCCACCAGCAGGGACGCAGGATTCGATACGCAGTATTTT.